Following are 24 T cell receptor beta chains from one sample sequenced in a study of blood T cell repertoires in COVID-19. Assay used: immunoSEQ multiplex PCR; TCRdb lists only in-frame clones, some missing. Of about 280,000 clones listed, approximately 86% are singletons. Sequenced sample: peripheral blood. These receptors were obtained from a woman in her seventies with COVID-19, enrolled during active disease.

The rearrangement links TRBV4-1 to TRBJ2-3; D call uncertain. V dropped 4 bases and J dropped 0 bases, with 11 bases sitting between them. The germline gives CDR1 MGHRA, CDR2 YSYEKL. The length of the CDR3 is 15 residues. The CDR3 region is CASSRIGASTDTQYF. The CDR3 nucleotides are TGCGCCAGCAGCCGAATAGGAGCTAGCACAGATACGCAGTATTTT.

This chain uses TRBV5-6 with TRBJ1-2; 7 nucleotides match TRBD1. V lost 4 bases, J lost 4 bases, and 10 bases stayed unmatched. This CDR3 has 15 residues. Looked up from germline, CDR1 is SGHDT and CDR2 is YYEEEE. CDR3 nucleotide sequence: TGTGCCAGCAGCACACCCACCGGGACAGTCTATGGCTACACCTTC. This sequence encodes CASSTPTGTVYGYTF.

The chain uses TRBV7-9 and TRBJ1-6, with 10 positions matching TRBD1. The trim removed 3 bases at V and 7 bases at J, leaving 3 bases unmatched. Germline CDR1 SEHNR, CDR2 FQNEAQ (reference sequence). The CDR3 contains 15 residues. The CDR3 DNA reads TGTGCCAGCAGCTTGCGACAGGGGGCGAATTCACCCCTCCACTTT. Encoded protein: CASSLRQGANSPLHF.

The chain joins TRBV5-6 to TRBJ2-7; 10 bases map to TRBD1. Germline trimming cut 5 bases from V and 5 bases from J; bases unmatched to any gene: 4. CDR3 length equals 13 residues. Germline V gene data show CDR1 as SGHDT and CDR2 as YYEEEE. In nucleotides, the CDR3 is TGTGCCAGCAGTGCCGGGACAGGGGACGAGCAGTACTTC. This encodes CASSAGTGDEQYF.

The chain couples TRBV19 to TRBJ1-4; weak D call: TRBD1 (5 bases). Germline V gives CDR1 LNHDA, CDR2 SQIVND (reference sequence). V was pared by 9 bases and J by 3 bases, with 14 bases between. CDR3 length equals 14 residues. CDR3 nucleotide sequence: TGTGCCAGCGCGGTTCAGGGCGCTAATGAAAAACTGTTTTTT. Protein product: CASAVQGANEKLFF.

V usage is TRBV2 and J usage is TRBJ2-5; D perhaps matches TRBD1 (5 bases). In germline, CDR1 is SNHLY, CDR2 FYNNEI. V dropped 2 bases and J dropped 5 bases, with 6 bases sitting between them. The CDR3 has 12 residues. The CDR3 is CASSENRETQYF. DNA for the CDR3: TGTGCCAGCAGTGAAAACAGGGAGACCCAGTACTTC.

This rearrangement joins TRBV7-2 to TRBJ2-1, with 9 nucleotides matching TRBD2. This CDR3 spans 17 amino acids. Germline CDR1 SGHTA, CDR2 FQGNSA. With 5 bases clipped from V and 8 bases from J, the junction kept 16 bases outside the gene matches. This chain's CDR3 is CASSHTGQLAGFYEQFF. In DNA, the CDR3 is TGTGCCAGCAGCCACACGGGCCAGCTAGCGGGGTTCTATGAGCAGTTCTTC.

The rearrangement joins TRBV11-2 to TRBJ2-7; TRBD2 is a possible D gene (6 bases). The CDR3 extends over 13 amino acids. The germline V and J ends were trimmed by 0 bases and 6 bases, with 9 bases remaining between them. CDR1 is SGHAT, CDR2 FQNNGV, per germline. The CDR3 spells CASSLEAGSEQYF. CDR3 sequence (DNA): TGTGCCAGCAGCTTAGAGGCGGGGAGCGAGCAGTACTTC.

This chain uses TRBV5-1 with TRBJ2-2, with 9 bases matching TRBD2. Per the germline V gene, CDR1 is SGHRS and CDR2 is YFSETQ. V shed 4 bases, J shed 0 bases, and the junction held 4 bases outside the gene matches. CDR3 length: 16 residues. Written as DNA, the CDR3 is TGCGCCAGCAGCCGTAGCGGGGGCGCGAACACCGGGGAGCTGTTTTTT. Residues: CASSRSGGANTGELFF.

This sequence joins TRBV27 and TRBJ1-1, with TRBD1 matching over 7 bases. The CDR3 has 13 residues. V shed 8 bases and J 5 bases; nucleotides not matched to a gene: 8. From germline, CDR1 is MNHEY and CDR2 SMNVEV (reference sequence). The DNA of the CDR3 is TGTGCCAGCCAAAAGGGACAGTCAACTGAAGCTTTCTTT. It encodes CASQKGQSTEAFF.

V is TRBV27 and J is TRBJ1-1, with 11 bases that match TRBD1. V lost 3 bases to trimming and J lost 7 bases; unmatched junction nucleotides: 4. The CDR3 has 14 amino acids. Germline V gene data show CDR1 as MNHEY and CDR2 as SMNVEV (reference sequence). The CDR3 is CASSLGQGEFEAFF. The DNA of the CDR3 is TGTGCCAGCAGTTTGGGACAGGGGGAGTTTGAAGCTTTCTTT.

As for this clone: Additional DNA sequences in this sample encode the identical CDR3. The chain employs TRBV12-3 or TRBV12-4 and TRBJ1-2; the match to TRBD1 covers 9 bases. This CDR3 comprises 13 residues. Unmatched junction bases numbered 1, after V lost 6 bases and J lost 2 bases. The CDR3 region is CASRGTGNYGYTF. The CDR3 DNA sequence: TGTGCCAGCAGGGGGACAGGGAACTATGGCTACACCTTC.

Relative to its sample, this clone is medium-sized (0.01 to 0.1%). This rearrangement joins TRBV5-4 to TRBJ2-2, with TRBD2 identical over 13 bases. Germline V gives CDR1 SGHNT, CDR2 YYREEE (reference sequence). The CDR3 extends over 19 amino acids. J was trimmed by 0 bases and V by 3 bases; bases with no gene match: 8. DNA of the CDR3: TGTGCCAGCAGCTCAACGGGGGGACTAGCGGGGACGAACACCGGGGAGCTGTTTTTT. Its translation: CASSSTGGLAGTNTGELFF. The variable domain in full, completed from reference TRBV5-4 and TRBJ2-2, reads ETGVTQSPTHLIKTRGQQVTLRCSSQSGHNTVSWYQQALGQGPQFIFQYYREEENGRGNFPPRFSGLQFPNYSSELNVNALELDDSALYLCASSSTGGLAGTNTGELFFGEGSRLTVL.

This clone was counted between two and nine times. This chain joins TRBV14 and TRBJ1-2; 8 bases are a match to TRBD1. The CDR3 totals 15 residues. Germline V gene sequence: CDR1 SGHDN, CDR2 FVKESK. After removal of 4 bases from V and 5 bases from J, the junction contained 9 bases not matched to a gene. CDR3 nucleotides: TGTGCCAGCAGCCCCTACAGGGGGGAGCGGTATGGCTACACCTTC. It codes for CASSPYRGERYGYTF. Full variable domain (rest looked up from reference TRBV14 and TRBJ1-2): EAGVTQFPSHSVIEKGQTVTLRCDPISGHDNLYWYRRVMGKEIKFLLHFVKESKQDESGMPNNRFLAERTGGTYSTLKVQPAELEDSGVYFCASSPYRGERYGYTFGSGTRLTVV.

The chain employs TRBV30 and TRBJ2-7; 7 bases match TRBD1. This CDR3 region has 13 residues. V shed 3 bases, J shed 5 bases, and the junction held 7 bases outside the gene matches. The germline V gene has CDR1 GTSNPN and CDR2 SVGIG (reference sequence). In DNA, the CDR3 is TGTGCCTGGAGAGAGGGACAGAGCCACGAGCAGTACTTC. Translation: CAWREGQSHEQYF.

The rearrangement joins TRBV6-6 to TRBJ2-2; the match to TRBD2 covers 13 bases. This CDR3 has 17 amino acids. CDR1 is MNHNY and CDR2 is SVGAGI in the germline V gene (reference sequence). The junction had 11 bases not matched to a gene; V was cut back by 6 bases and J by 7 bases. The CDR3 loop is CASRRGLAGDRGGELFF. In DNA form, the CDR3 reads TGTGCCAGCAGACGAGGACTAGCGGGGGACAGAGGCGGGGAGCTGTTTTTT.

The chain recombines TRBV7-2 with TRBJ1-4, with TRBD1 identical over 8 bases. After removal of 1 base from V and 8 bases from J, the junction contained 6 bases not matched to a gene. Per the germline V gene, CDR1 is SGHTA and CDR2 is FQGNSA. The CDR3 sequence is 15 residues long. The CDR3 spells CASSLGVRQGEKLFF. CDR3 bases: TGTGCCAGCAGCTTAGGGGTTCGACAGGGGGAAAAACTGTTTTTT.

V and J are TRBV6-5 and TRBJ2-3; TRBD2 matches 12 bases. The CDR3 totals 15 residues. V was clipped by 6 bases and J by 10 bases; unmatched bases: 11. CDR1 and CDR2 from the germline V gene are MNHEY and SVGAGI. This chain's CDR3 is CASRPTRTSGVAQYF. The CDR3 DNA sequence: TGTGCCAGCAGACCAACCCGGACTAGCGGGGTAGCGCAGTATTTT.

The chain joins TRBV2 to TRBJ2-2; D not resolved. The germline gives CDR1 SNHLY, CDR2 FYNNEI. The CDR3 covers 13 residues. The germline V and J ends were trimmed by 8 bases and 10 bases, with 17 bases remaining between them. CDR3 in amino acids: CASCHSTVKELFF. The CDR3 region has the DNA TGTGCCAGCTGCCACTCAACTGTTAAGGAGCTGTTTTTT. The full variable domain, its missing parts supplied by reference TRBV2 and TRBJ2-2, is EPEVTQTPSHQVTQMGQEVILRCVPISNHLYFYWYRQILGQKVEFLVSFYNNEISEKSEIFDDQFSVERPDGSNFTLKIRSTKLEDSAMYFCASCHSTVKELFFGEGSRLTVL.

The rearrangement joins TRBV18 to TRBJ2-5, with D possibly being TRBD2 (5 bases). The CDR3 extends over 13 amino acids. Trimming removed 3 bases from V and 5 bases from J, with 10 bases in between. Germline loops: CDR1 KGHSH, CDR2 LQKENI. The CDR3 DNA reads TGTGCCAGCTCACCCGCTCGGGGTGAGACCCAGTACTTC. Its translation: CASSPARGETQYF.

This clone was seen only a few times. The J gene is TRBJ1-5, the V gene TRBV4-2; 11 positions agree with TRBD1. CDR1 is LGHNA and CDR2 is YNFKEQ in the germline V gene. The CDR3 is made up of 15 amino acids. The junction had 1 base not matched to a gene; V was cut back by 1 base and J by 5 bases. In DNA form, the CDR3 reads TGTGCCAGCAGCCAAGGGACAGGGGGCGATCAGCCCCAGCATTTT. This gives the protein CASSQGTGGDQPQHF.

The chain employs TRBV18 and TRBJ2-5; 7 bases line up with TRBD1. Trimming cost V 2 bases and J 1 base; bases outside gene matches: 1. This CDR3 has 14 residues. In germline, CDR1 is KGHSH, CDR2 LQKENI. CDR3 coding DNA: TGTGCCAGCTCACCAAACAGGGGCCAAGAGACCCAGTACTTC. As protein: CASSPNRGQETQYF.

This chain uses TRBV5-4 with TRBJ2-7, with 7 bases that match TRBD1. J was trimmed by 3 bases and V by 4 bases; bases with no gene match: 4. Germline lookup yields CDR1 SGHNT and CDR2 YYREEE (reference sequence). CDR3 length equals 13 residues. The CDR3 here is CASSPRGNYEQYF. In DNA form, the CDR3 reads TGTGCCAGCAGCCCCAGGGGGAACTACGAGCAGTACTTC. Together with reference TRBV5-4 and TRBJ2-7, the CDR3 gives the full variable domain: ETGVTQSPTHLIKTRGQQVTLRCSSQSGHNTVSWYQQALGQGPQFIFQYYREEENGRGNFPPRFSGLQFPNYSSELNVNALELDDSALYLCASSPRGNYEQYFGPGTRLTVT.

The rearrangement uses TRBV2 and TRBJ1-6; tentatively, D is TRBD1 (5 bases). Germline CDR1 reads SNHLY; CDR2 reads FYNNEI. Trimming took 5 bases from V and 10 from J, leaving 18 bases between them. The CDR3 has 15 residues. This CDR3 reads CASSFYRIQSSPLHF. In DNA, the CDR3 is TGTGCCAGCAGTTTTTACAGGATTCAGAGCTCACCCCTCCACTTT.